Below, 10 T cell receptor beta chains from the same sample are listed, as sequenced in a study of T cell repertoires in cytomegalovirus infection. TCRdb reprocessed the reads with MiXCR, giving one entry per CDR3 protein. This sample has just under 300,000 distinct CDR3 sequences; approximately 8.9% occur once, and the top ten carry around 2.4%. The sequencing input was PBMCs. These receptors came from a human donor in good health (CMV status not recorded). Some clones in this sample may be carry-over from other donors' samples.

This clonotype was seen at least ten times. The chain employs TRBV20-1 and TRBJ2-7; possibly TRBD1 for D (5 bases). The germline CDR1 and CDR2 sequences are DFQATT and SNEGSKA (reference sequence). The CDR3 contains 11 residues. V shed 8 bases and J shed 2 bases, with 10 bases lying between them. Here the CDR3 reads CSPRGAYEQYF. CDR3 nucleotides: TGCAGTCCAAGGGGTGCCTACGAGCAGTACTTC.

The genes are TRBV27 and TRBJ2-7, with D perhaps assigned TRBD1 or TRBD2 (6 bases each). The CDR3 runs to 15 residues. Per germline, CDR1 MNHEY and CDR2 SMNVEV (reference sequence). The V end was cut by 5 bases, the J end by 3 bases, with 17 bases between. CDR3 residues: CASSLGAGGGYEQYF. CDR3 coding DNA: TGTGCCAGCAGTCTAGGGGCCGGAGGGGGCTACGAGCAGTACTTC.

The rearrangement uses TRBV6-6 and TRBJ2-3; 7 bases map to TRBD2. With V trimmed by 6 bases and J by 0 bases, 6 bases remained unmatched. The CDR3 spans 15 residues. The germline V gene encodes CDR1 MNHNY and CDR2 SVGAGI (reference sequence). As DNA, the CDR3 is TGTGCCAGCAGCTCTCTAGCGGTTAGCACAGATACGCAGTATTTT. Protein: CASSSLAVSTDTQYF.

This clonotype was recorded at least ten times. The CDR3 DNA is TGTGCCAGTAGTATAGAAGGCCGGCTAGCGGGGGAGCAGTACTTC. Residues: CASSIEGRLAGEQYF. The genes are TRBV19 and TRBJ2-7; 9 bases map to TRBD2. Trimming took 0 bases from V and 7 from J; bases not matched to a gene: 7. The CDR3 consists of 15 residues. In germline, CDR1 is LNHDA, CDR2 SQIVND (reference sequence).

This clonotype was detected many times. The chain links TRBV6-5 to TRBJ2-5; 7 bases map to TRBD2. The germline V gene encodes CDR1 MNHEY and CDR2 SVGAGI. Trimming cost V 0 bases and J 4 bases; bases outside gene matches: 2. The CDR3 length is 14 residues. CDR3 DNA sequence: TGTGCCAGCAGTTACTCGTCGGGGGGAGAGACCCAGTACTTC. Translation: CASSYSSGGETQYF.

In this sample, this clonotype turned up a few times. The V and J genes are TRBV4-2 and TRBJ1-5; weak D call: TRBD1 (5 bases). From germline, CDR1 is LGHNA and CDR2 YNFKEQ. The CDR3 is 15 residues long. V lost 0 bases to trimming and J lost 3 bases, with 9 bases between them. DNA of the CDR3: TGTGCCAGCAGCCAAGATTTGGGGGACAATCAGCCCCAGCATTTT. Amino acid sequence: CASSQDLGDNQPQHF.

There are many counts of this clonotype. The chain joins TRBV7-2 to TRBJ1-2; a weak D match, TRBD1 (5 bases). Germline lookup yields CDR1 SGHTA and CDR2 FQGNSA. V was pared by 4 bases and J by 6 bases, with 18 bases between. The CDR3 loop spans 15 amino acids. The CDR3 loop is CASSSSGARADGYTF. As DNA, the CDR3 is TGTGCCAGCAGCTCGTCCGGGGCCAGGGCTGATGGCTACACCTTC.

This clonotype was detected ten times or more. This rearrangement joins TRBV7-2 to TRBJ2-5, with a tentative D call TRBD1 (6 bases). The V gene lost 1 base and the J gene lost 7 bases, with 16 bases spanning the gap. Germline loops: CDR1 SGHTA, CDR2 FQGNSA. The CDR3 has 15 residues. The CDR3 reads CASSLEAGVIRTQYF. The CDR3 DNA follows: TGTGCCAGCAGCTTAGAGGCAGGGGTAATCCGGACCCAGTACTTC.

The chain carries TRBV6-5 and TRBJ1-1; the match to TRBD1 covers 7 bases. Losses at the gene ends were 6 bases for V and 3 bases for J; bases not matched to a gene: 4. The length of the CDR3 is 13 residues. Germline values: CDR1 MNHEY, CDR2 SVGAGI. The CDR3 region has the DNA TGTGCCAGCAGAACTCAGGGGGACACTGAAGCTTTCTTT. Protein sequence: CASRTQGDTEAFF.

The rearrangement uses TRBV6-6 and TRBJ1-5, with no clear D. V was pared by 1 base and J by 0 bases, with 7 bases between. The CDR3 length is 15 residues. The germline gives CDR1 MNHNY, CDR2 SVGAGI (reference sequence). The DNA for the CDR3 is TGTGCCAGCAGTTACTTTCGGAATAGCAATCAGCCCCAGCATTTT. Translating it yields CASSYFRNSNQPQHF.